Below, 31 T cell receptor beta chains from the same sample are listed, as sequenced in a study of T cell changes during pregnancy in multiple sclerosis. Sequenced by immunoSEQ multiplex PCR; TCRdb stores in-frame clones only, minus some. The sample records 60,000 to 85,000 clones, about 92% being singletons. The input for sequencing was peripheral blood, taken in the second trimester of pregnancy. The receptors stem from a female donor in good health, enrolled as a control in a pregnancy study.

This clone was recorded a few times. In nucleotides, the CDR3 is TGTGCCAGCAGCCCGGGACATGGGATGGATGGCTACACCTTC. It yields the protein CASSPGHGMDGYTF. The V gene is TRBV28, the J gene TRBJ1-2; possible D gene TRBD1, 6 bases. In germline, CDR1 is MDHEN, CDR2 SYDVKM. The germline V and J ends were trimmed by 6 bases and 6 bases, with 17 bases remaining between them. The CDR3 runs to 14 residues.

In its sample, this clone was seen a few times. The chain has TRBV4-3 and TRBJ1-2; tentatively, D is TRBD1 (5 bases). Trimming took 0 bases from V and 7 from J, leaving 12 bases between them. The CDR3 is made up of 14 amino acids. The germline V gene encodes CDR1 LGHNA and CDR2 YSLEER. CDR3 coding DNA: TGCGCCAGCAGCCAAGATAAATTCGGGGGTGGCTACACCTTC. It codes for CASSQDKFGGGYTF.

This clone appeared a single time. The chain recombines TRBV19 with TRBJ1-3; D is perhaps TRBD1 (6 bases). This CDR3 has 15 residues. The germline V and J ends were trimmed by 4 bases and 0 bases, with 10 bases remaining between them. The germline V gene has CDR1 LNHDA and CDR2 SQIVND (reference sequence). The CDR3 here is CASSTTGSSGNTIYF. The CDR3 DNA follows: TGTGCCAGTAGTACTACAGGGTCCTCTGGAAACACCATATATTTT.

The rearrangement uses TRBV11-2 and TRBJ2-7; the D is unclear. The germline V gene encodes CDR1 SGHAT and CDR2 FQNNGV. This CDR3 comprises 12 residues. Deletions cut 6 bases from V and 0 bases from J, with 6 bases between. The CDR3 sequence is CASSSNSYEQYF. CDR3 in DNA: TGTGCCAGCAGTAGCAACTCCTACGAGCAGTACTTC.

The rearrangement links TRBV4-2 to TRBJ2-7; 7 bases match TRBD2. Germline assignment: CDR1 LGHNA and CDR2 YNFKEQ. J gave up 4 bases and V 0 bases, and 6 bases lay outside the gene matches. This CDR3 has 15 residues. In DNA form, the CDR3 reads TGTGCCAGCAGCCAAGACCGGCTAGCGGATTACGAGCAGTACTTC. Its translation is CASSQDRLADYEQYF.

J is TRBJ2-3 and V is TRBV5-1; 11 bases align to TRBD1. Unmatched junction bases numbered 4, after V lost 0 bases and J lost 4 bases. This CDR3 contains 16 residues. CDR1 is SGHRS and CDR2 is YFSETQ in the germline V gene. CDR3 nucleotide sequence: TGCGCCAGCAGCTTGGCGCTGGGACAGGGGGCAGATACGCAGTATTTT. Translated, it gives CASSLALGQGADTQYF.

The chain carries TRBV4-1 and TRBJ2-5; possibly TRBD2 for D (6 bases). Germline V gene data show CDR1 as MGHRA and CDR2 as YSYEKL. The CDR3 length is 12 residues. V lost 6 bases and J lost 5, with 10 bases in between. CDR3 nucleotides: TGCGCCAGCAGTTCTGGGAGGGAGACCCAGTACTTC. It translates to CASSSGRETQYF.

V usage is TRBV5-4 and J usage is TRBJ1-2; D perhaps matches TRBD1 (6 bases). Trimming stripped 2 bases from V and 0 bases from J, with 11 bases between. The germline V gene has CDR1 SGHNT and CDR2 YYREEE (reference sequence). The CDR3 is made up of 15 amino acids. The DNA of the CDR3 is TGTGCCAGCAGCTTCGGACAGAACCCTAACTATGGCTACACCTTC. It is translated as CASSFGQNPNYGYTF.

J is TRBJ2-3 and V is TRBV28, with 8 bases matching TRBD2. The CDR3 length is 19 residues. J was trimmed by 1 base and V by 6 bases; bases with no gene match: 18. Per germline, CDR1 MDHEN and CDR2 SYDVKM. The CDR3 sequence is CASSPGGAGFFRRTDTQYF. The CDR3 nucleotides are TGTGCCAGCAGCCCCGGGGGGGCGGGCTTTTTTCGACGCACAGATACGCAGTATTTT. The full variable domain, rest sourced from reference TRBV28 and TRBJ2-3, is DVKVTQSSRYLVKRTGEKVFLECVQDMDHENMFWYRQDPGLGLRLIYFSYDVKMKEKGDIPEGYSVSREKKERFSLILESASTNQTSMYLCASSPGGAGFFRRTDTQYFGPGTRLTVL.

The chain uses TRBV7-2 and TRBJ1-6; D unresolved. Trimming stripped 0 bases from V and 7 bases from J, with 16 bases between. Germline-derived CDR1 and CDR2 are SGHTA and FQGNSA. This CDR3 is 17 amino acids long. This CDR3 is CASSLARAVVGNSPLHF. The CDR3 DNA reads as TGTGCCAGCAGCTTAGCGCGGGCGGTAGTGGGGAATTCACCCCTCCACTTT. Variable domain in full (rest from reference TRBV7-2 and TRBJ1-6): GAGVSQSPSNKVTEKGKDVELRCDPISGHTALYWYRQSLGQGLEFLIYFQGNSAPDKSGLPSDRFSAERTGGSVSTLTIQRTQQEDSAVYLCASSLARAVVGNSPLHFGNGTRLTVT.

The chain links TRBV5-1 to TRBJ2-5; the D gene is possibly TRBD2 (6 bases). The CDR3 runs to 15 residues. CDR1 is SGHRS and CDR2 is YFSETQ in the germline V gene. The V end was cut by 0 bases, the J end by 0 bases, with 9 bases between. The CDR3 is CASSLGPSDQETQYF. The CDR3 nucleotides are TGCGCCAGCAGCTTGGGGCCTAGCGACCAAGAGACCCAGTACTTC.

This clone was counted once. This CDR3 is CASRYRSSYNSPLHF. The CDR3 region has the DNA TGTGCCAGCAGATATCGGAGCTCCTATAATTCACCCCTCCACTTT. The chain recombines TRBV7-9 with TRBJ1-6; D ambiguous. The CDR3 extends over 15 amino acids. V lost 6 bases and J lost 0, with 9 bases in between. Germline V lookup: CDR1 SEHNR, CDR2 FQNEAQ (reference sequence).

The V gene is TRBV5-1, the J gene TRBJ2-3, with D perhaps matching TRBD1 (5 bases). There are 18 residues in the CDR3. V lost 5 bases and J 2 bases, leaving 24 bases between the germline ends. From germline, CDR1 is SGHRS and CDR2 YFSETQ. CDR3 bases: TGCGCCAGCAGTGGGGCAGGCCCCGGAACCCGTTCCACAGATACGCAGTATTTT. Protein sequence: CASSGAGPGTRSTDTQYF. Complete variable domain (other parts from reference TRBV5-1 and TRBJ2-3): KAGVTQTPRYLIKTRGQQVTLSCSPISGHRSVSWYQQTPGQGLQFLFEYFSETQRNKGNFPGRFSGRQFSNSRSEMNVSTLELGDSALYLCASSGAGPGTRSTDTQYFGPGTRLTVL.

This chain connects TRBV28 to TRBJ2-1; 7 nucleotides line up with TRBD2. V gave up 2 bases and J gave up 8 bases; unmatched junction bases: 12. The CDR3 extends over 16 amino acids. Germline V gives CDR1 MDHEN, CDR2 SYDVKM. The CDR3 loop reads CASSLNWEGLGDEQFF. The CDR3 DNA reads as TGTGCCAGCAGTTTAAACTGGGAGGGCCTCGGGGATGAGCAGTTCTTC. Variable domain in full (rest from reference TRBV28 and TRBJ2-1): DVKVTQSSRYLVKRTGEKVFLECVQDMDHENMFWYRQDPGLGLRLIYFSYDVKMKEKGDIPEGYSVSREKKERFSLILESASTNQTSMYLCASSLNWEGLGDEQFFGPGTRLTVL.

The count of this clone is one. This chain uses TRBV2 with TRBJ2-2; D not certain. This CDR3 is built from 14 residues. Germline V gene sequence: CDR1 SNHLY, CDR2 FYNNEI. V gave up 4 bases and J gave up 5 bases, with 11 bases separating them. CDR3 bases: TGTGCCAGCAGTGTAGAAAAGAAGACCGGGGAGCTGTTTTTT. Translation: CASSVEKKTGELFF.

The CDR3, as DNA: TGTGCCACCAGCAGAGCAGGGGGCGGGGAAGAGACCCAGTACTTC. As protein: CATSRAGGGEETQYF. The chain couples TRBV15 to TRBJ2-5, with TRBD1 matching 8 bases. V trimming: 1 base; J trimming: 3 bases; junction bases outside the gene matches: 4. Germline values: CDR1 LNHNV, CDR2 YYDKDF (reference sequence). This CDR3 has 15 amino acids.

The rearrangement links TRBV2 to TRBJ2-7, with 7 bases identical to TRBD1. The length of the CDR3 is 14 residues. Trimming removed 6 bases from V and 2 bases from J; junction bases left unmatched: 7. The germline V gene encodes CDR1 SNHLY and CDR2 FYNNEI. In DNA, the CDR3 is TGTGCCAGCAGCGGGACGACAGGGACCTACGAGCAGTACTTC. It yields the protein CASSGTTGTYEQYF.

The rearrangement joins TRBV4-1 to TRBJ2-2, with 8 bases matching TRBD2. Trimming took 4 bases from V and 3 from J; bases not matched to a gene: 13. CDR1 MGHRA and CDR2 YSYEKL come from the germline V gene. The CDR3 covers 18 residues. The CDR3 sequence is CASSRERLARSHTGELFF. In nucleotides, the CDR3 is TGCGCCAGCAGCCGGGAGAGACTAGCGAGGTCCCACACCGGGGAGCTGTTTTTT.

The rearrangement joins TRBV9 to TRBJ1-2; weak D call: TRBD1 (5 bases). There are 14 residues in the CDR3. Germline V gene lookup returns CDR1 SGDLS and CDR2 YYNGEE. V shed 0 bases and J shed 7 bases, with 13 bases lying between them. The DNA of the CDR3 is TGTGCCAGCAGCGTAGGAGAGGGACTTGGTGGCTACACCTTC. It specifies CASSVGEGLGGYTF.

The chain uses TRBV7-9 and TRBJ1-1, with D hard to call. The CDR3 runs to 13 residues. With 1 base removed from V and 2 bases from J, the gap between germline ends came to 5 bases. Germline assignment: CDR1 SEHNR and CDR2 FQNEAQ (reference sequence). CDR3 amino acids: CASSLDSNTEAFF. CDR3 nucleotides: TGTGCCAGCAGCTTAGACAGTAACACTGAAGCTTTCTTT.

This clone appeared once. The CDR3 DNA sequence: TGTGCCAGCAGCCCAACTAGCGGGGGGGCGGATGAGCAGTTCTTC. This gives the protein CASSPTSGGADEQFF. The V and J genes are TRBV6-5 and TRBJ2-1, with TRBD2 matching 13 bases. The trim removed 6 bases at V and 8 bases at J, leaving 7 bases unmatched. Germline V gene data show CDR1 as MNHEY and CDR2 as SVGAGI. The CDR3 has 15 amino acids.

The chain carries TRBV6-5 and TRBJ2-7; possibly TRBD1 for D (7 bases). Germline loops: CDR1 MNHEY, CDR2 SVGAGI. This CDR3 spans 11 amino acids. V lost 8 bases and J lost 9, with 14 bases in between. This CDR3 reads CASRRGVVQYF. CDR3 sequence (DNA): TGTGCCAGCCGCAGGGGGGTCGTGCAGTACTTC.

This chain connects TRBV7-2 to TRBJ2-3; D is perhaps TRBD2 (6 bases). Germline values: CDR1 SGHTA, CDR2 FQGNSA. Trimming shortened V by 1 base and J by 4 bases, and 9 bases separated the two germline ends. The CDR3 totals 14 residues. CDR3 in amino acids: CASSLVGEADTQYF. The CDR3 DNA sequence: TGTGCCAGCAGCTTAGTAGGGGAGGCAGATACGCAGTATTTT.

The count of this clone is one. The gene calls are TRBV28 and TRBJ1-2; D not resolved. There are 14 residues in the CDR3. CDR1 is MDHEN and CDR2 is SYDVKM in the germline V gene. V lost 2 bases and J 6 bases, leaving 13 bases between the germline ends. CDR3 protein: CASSLIARRHGYTF. The CDR3 bases are TGTGCCAGCAGTTTAATAGCCAGGAGGCATGGCTACACCTTC.

The chain carries TRBV11-2 and TRBJ1-3; no definite D call. CDR1 is SGHAT and CDR2 is FQNNGV in the germline V gene. Trimming stripped 1 base from V and 2 bases from J, with 15 bases between. CDR3 size: 17 residues. CDR3 DNA sequence: TGTGCCAGCAGCTTAGGGCCGGCGGGGTCAACTGGAAACACCATATATTTT. Translating it yields CASSLGPAGSTGNTIYF.

The chain has TRBV28 and TRBJ1-2, with TRBD1 matching 8 bases. With V trimmed by 4 bases and J by 4 bases, 11 bases remained unmatched. This CDR3 has 16 residues. The V gene's germline CDR1 is MDHEN and CDR2 SYDVKM. The CDR3 region is CASSSVTGTGPYGYTF. For the CDR3, the DNA is TGTGCCAGCAGTTCGGTGACCGGGACAGGTCCCTATGGCTACACCTTC.

J is TRBJ1-4 and V is TRBV5-6, with D perhaps TRBD1 (6 bases). This CDR3 contains 15 residues. From germline, CDR1 is SGHDT and CDR2 YYEEEE. V was shortened by 0 bases and J by 6 bases, with 12 bases between the two germline ends. CDR3 coding DNA: TGTGCCAGCAGCTTGGGAACAGGGTGGGATGAAAAACTGTTTTTT. It is translated as CASSLGTGWDEKLFF.

The rearrangement joins TRBV19 to TRBJ2-1, with D tentatively TRBD1 (6 bases). There are 13 residues in the CDR3. V lost 1 base, J lost 9 bases, and 10 bases lay in between. Germline CDR1 and CDR2: LNHDA and SQIVND (reference sequence). The CDR3: CASSIAAGVEQFF. CDR3 bases: TGTGCCAGTAGTATAGCAGCAGGGGTTGAGCAGTTCTTC.

The chain has TRBV27 and TRBJ1-1; 7 bases agree with TRBD1. CDR3 length: 12 residues. Germline CDR1 MNHEY, CDR2 SMNVEV (reference sequence). Trimming at V came to 7 bases and at J to 6 bases, leaving 5 bases not matched to a gene. As DNA, the CDR3 is TGTGCCAGCAAAACAGGGGCCGCTGAAGCTTTCTTT. Amino acids: CASKTGAAEAFF.

CDR3 coding DNA: TGCGCCAGCAGCTTGGGCTTCGCCCAAGGGGGGGCCACGGGGGCCCAGTACTTC. This translates into CASSLGFAQGGATGAQYF. The chain recombines TRBV5-1 with TRBJ2-5; the D gene is possibly TRBD2 (7 bases). Germline V CDR1 and CDR2: SGHRS, YFSETQ. This CDR3 is built from 18 residues. Trimming took 0 bases from V and 9 from J, leaving 27 bases between them.

The chain uses TRBV7-2 and TRBJ1-2; D might be TRBD1 (6 bases). V was clipped by 5 bases and J by 5 bases, with 18 bases between them. Germline V lookup: CDR1 SGHTA, CDR2 FQGNSA. The CDR3 totals 15 residues. The CDR3 protein is CASSPRAGEGYGYTF. CDR3 bases: TGTGCCAGCAGCCCCCGGGCAGGGGAGGGTTATGGCTACACCTTC.